The 21 T cell receptor beta chains listed next were all sequenced from one sample in a study of OX40 agonist ivuxolimab in advanced cancers. Sequencing was performed with immunoSEQ multiplex PCR; in TCRdb, only in-frame clones are kept and a portion is missing. The data contain tens of thousands of clones, 70% to 80% of them singletons. The material sequenced was CD4+ or CD8+ T cells sorted from blood, taken in a trial of the OX40 agonist ivuxolimab. These TCRs come from an adult with an advanced solid tumor such as melanoma, head and neck, liver or kidney cancer.

This clone was seen only once. The junction shows a germline mismatch at one end, possibly a read error. V gene TRBV6-1 combines with J gene TRBJ2-5; tentative D call: TRBD2 (6 bases). The better agreement between TRBJ2-7 and the DNA end casts doubt on the J call. Germline assignment: CDR1 MNHNS and CDR2 SASEGT. The CDR3 consists of 15 residues. The CDR3 loop reads CASSEGTSTAYEQYF. The CDR3 DNA follows: TGTGCCAGCAGCGAAGGGACTTCCACAGCCTACGAGCAGTACTTC.

V and J are TRBV7-3 and TRBJ2-1; 10 bases line up with TRBD1. The CDR3 sequence is 15 residues long. With V trimmed by 4 bases and J by 2 bases, 2 bases remained unmatched. Germline-derived CDR1 and CDR2 are SGHTA and FQGTGA. The CDR3 protein is CASSSGTGAYNEQFF. The CDR3 bases are TGTGCCAGCAGCTCAGGGACAGGGGCCTACAATGAGCAGTTCTTC.

The DNA for the CDR3 is TGTGCCAGCAGTACTTTCGGGCGGCGAGAGACCCAGTACTTC. This gives the protein CASSTFGRRETQYF. The V and J genes are TRBV6-5 and TRBJ2-5; D is uncertain. CDR3 length: 14 amino acids. Trimming removed 5 bases at V and 4 bases at J, with 14 bases between. In germline, CDR1 is MNHEY, CDR2 SVGAGI.

A few counts support this clone. The chain combines TRBV19 with TRBJ1-5; D perhaps matches TRBD1 (5 bases). V was pared by 6 bases and J by 2 bases, with 11 bases between. The V gene's germline CDR1 is LNHDA and CDR2 SQIVND (reference sequence). CDR3 length: 14 amino acids. CDR3 sequence (DNA): TGTGCCAGTAGGGGACCCGTGGGCAATCAGCCCCAGCATTTT. This sequence encodes CASRGPVGNQPQHF.

The chain couples TRBV7-3 to TRBJ2-5, with D perhaps assigned TRBD1 or TRBD2 (5 bases each). The ends were cut back, 8 bases at V and 5 bases at J, with 21 bases in the middle. The CDR3 length is 15 residues. In germline, CDR1 is SGHTA, CDR2 FQGTGA. CDR3 sequence (DNA): TGTGCCAGCTCTACGACGGGGCGGGTAGGGGAGACCCAGTACTTC. As protein: CASSTTGRVGETQYF.

CDR3 coding DNA: TGTGCCAGCAGCATTGGACAGGGTTCTTTGCAGTACTTC. It translates to CASSIGQGSLQYF. This chain joins TRBV11-1 and TRBJ2-7; 8 positions agree with TRBD1. The ends lost 5 bases at V and 9 bases at J; junction bases unmatched: 9. The CDR3 extends over 13 amino acids. Germline-derived CDR1 and CDR2 are SGHAT and FQDESV (reference sequence).

The chain couples TRBV10-1 to TRBJ2-7; D tentatively fits TRBD1 or TRBD2 (5 bases each). CDR3 length: 11 amino acids. CDR1 WNHNN and CDR2 SYGVQD come from the germline V gene (reference sequence). Trimming took 6 bases from V and 5 from J, leaving 8 bases between them. The CDR3 here is CASRRGHEQYF. CDR3 nucleotides: TGCGCCAGCAGGAGGGGCCACGAGCAGTACTTC.

The chain recombines TRBV5-1 with TRBJ1-2, with 7 bases fitting TRBD1. CDR1 SGHRS and CDR2 YFSETQ come from the germline V gene. This CDR3 region has 14 residues. The V gene end was trimmed by 6 bases and the J gene end by 3 bases; junction bases not matched to a gene: 8. CDR3 coding DNA: TGCGCCAGCACGACCGACAGGGCCGACTATGGCTACACCTTC. It is translated as CASTTDRADYGYTF.

The rearrangement links TRBV11-2 to TRBJ1-1, with 8 nucleotides matching TRBD1. Germline-derived CDR1 and CDR2 are SGHAT and FQNNGV. The V gene end was trimmed by 3 bases and the J gene end by 4 bases; junction bases not matched to a gene: 4. The CDR3 spans 14 residues. CDR3 sequence reads: CASSLDDRGTEAFF. The DNA of the CDR3 is TGTGCCAGCAGCTTGGACGACAGGGGCACTGAAGCTTTCTTT.

The CDR3 region has the DNA TGTGCCTGGAGTCACAGGGGAGGGGAAATGAATTCACCCCTCCACTTT. This codes for CAWSHRGGEMNSPLHF. This chain joins TRBV30 and TRBJ1-6; TRBD1 matches at 7 bases. Germline V lookup: CDR1 GTSNPN, CDR2 SVGIG (reference sequence). Trimming cost V 2 bases and J 7 bases; bases outside gene matches: 11. The length of the CDR3 is 16 residues.

This chain joins TRBV18 and TRBJ2-5, with 8 bases fitting TRBD2. Judging by the DNA end, TRBJ2-7 fits better; the J call may be wrong. The CDR3 length is 15 residues. Germline lookup yields CDR1 KGHSH and CDR2 LQKENI. The CDR3 loop reads CASSPTGGGFDEQYF. The CDR3 region has the DNA TGTGCCAGCTCACCCACAGGCGGGGGGTTCGACGAGCAGTACTTC.

The V and J genes are TRBV7-9 and TRBJ2-5; D uncertain. Germline-derived CDR1 and CDR2 are SEHNR and FQNEAQ (reference sequence). The CDR3 consists of 11 residues. V lost 5 bases, J lost 5 bases, and 6 bases lay in between. The CDR3 loop reads CASSTMETQYF. The CDR3 nucleotides read TGTGCCAGCAGCACGATGGAGACCCAGTACTTC.

The chain combines TRBV10-3 with TRBJ2-3; tentatively, D is TRBD2 (6 bases). Germline lookup yields CDR1 ENHRY and CDR2 SYGVKD. The CDR3 spans 14 residues. Trimming took off 0 bases at V and 5 bases at J, with 9 bases between the two ends. The CDR3 nucleotides read TGTGCCATCAGTGAGTCCGGGGGAGTAGATACGCAGTATTTT. It specifies CAISESGGVDTQYF.

V gene TRBV15 combines with J gene TRBJ2-2, with TRBD1 as a possible D gene (6 bases). This CDR3 is built from 14 residues. The germline gives CDR1 LNHNV, CDR2 YYDKDF (reference sequence). Trimming took off 1 base at V and 5 bases at J, with 8 bases between the two ends. CDR3 in amino acids: CATSRGRGTGELFF. The CDR3 DNA sequence: TGTGCCACCAGCAGAGGCAGGGGAACCGGGGAGCTGTTTTTT.

The V call is TRBV6-6, the J call TRBJ1-2, with D uncertain. The CDR3 length is 13 residues. V dropped 5 bases and J dropped 8 bases, with 15 bases sitting between them. CDR1 and CDR2 (germline): MNHNY, SVGAGI (reference sequence). DNA of the CDR3: TGTGCCAGCAGTCAAATCAAAGACTCAGGCTACACCTTC. Its translation: CASSQIKDSGYTF.

The chain combines TRBV7-8 with TRBJ2-1, with D possibly being TRBD1 (6 bases). The CDR3 extends over 15 amino acids. The V gene lost 5 bases and the J gene lost 0 bases, with 11 bases spanning the gap. From germline, CDR1 is SGHVS and CDR2 FQNEAQ. The CDR3 region is CASSPIRGSYNEQFF. Here the CDR3 DNA reads TGTGCCAGCAGCCCTATCAGGGGCTCCTACAATGAGCAGTTCTTC.

This clone has only a few counts. This sequence joins TRBV25-1 and TRBJ1-1; D ambiguous. V was clipped by 5 bases and J by 7 bases, with 11 bases between them. This CDR3 region has 12 residues. Germline CDR1 reads MGHDK; CDR2 reads SYGVNS. CDR3 nucleotides: TGTGCCAGCAGTTTATGGATCGGTGAAGCTTTCTTT. The encoded protein is CASSLWIGEAFF. Complete variable domain (other parts from reference TRBV25-1 and TRBJ1-1): EADIYQTPRYLVIGTGKKITLECSQTMGHDKMYWYQQDPGMELHLIHYSYGVNSTEKGDLSSESTVSRIRTEHFPLTLESARPSHTSQYLCASSLWIGEAFFGQGTRLTVV.

The chain combines TRBV19 with TRBJ2-1; the D is unclear. The V end was cut by 7 bases, the J end by 3 bases, with 10 bases between. The germline CDR1 and CDR2 sequences are LNHDA and SQIVND (reference sequence). The CDR3 length is 13 residues. For the CDR3, the DNA is TGTGCCAGTACCCCCTTCGGCTACAATGAGCAGTTCTTC. Its translation: CASTPFGYNEQFF.

The chain combines TRBV4-1 with TRBJ2-5; no definite D call. The V gene's germline CDR1 is MGHRA and CDR2 YSYEKL. This CDR3 contains 17 residues. The V and J ends lost 0 bases and 3 bases respectively, with 17 bases between them. CDR3 residues: CASSQDLLAYEEETQYF. The DNA for the CDR3 is TGCGCCAGCAGCCAAGATTTATTGGCCTATGAAGAAGAGACCCAGTACTTC.

The chain is built from TRBV7-3 and TRBJ2-3, with 10 bases fitting TRBD2. The CDR3 covers 20 residues. Germline loops: CDR1 SGHTA, CDR2 FQGTGA. Germline trimming cut 2 bases from V and 0 bases from J; bases unmatched to any gene: 14. The CDR3 here is CASSLYRAGSGRTSTDTQYF. CDR3 sequence (DNA): TGTGCCAGCAGCTTATACCGGGCGGGTAGCGGGAGGACCAGCACAGATACGCAGTATTTT. Filled out from reference TRBV7-3 and TRBJ2-3, the complete variable domain reads GAGVSQTPSNKVTEKGKYVELRCDPISGHTALYWYRQSLGQGPEFLIYFQGTGAADDSGLPNDRFFAVRPEGSVSTLKIQRTERGDSAVYLCASSLYRAGSGRTSTDTQYFGPGTRLTVL.

This clone was seen only a few times. The rearrangement uses TRBV5-6 and TRBJ2-6; tentative D call: TRBD2 (5 bases). Looked up from germline, CDR1 is SGHDT and CDR2 is YYEEEE. The CDR3 sequence is 17 residues long. V was trimmed by 4 bases and J by 0 bases, leaving 14 bases between them. CDR3 in amino acids: CASSKRQQSSGANVLTF. The DNA of the CDR3 is TGTGCCAGCAGCAAGCGGCAACAAAGCTCTGGGGCCAACGTCCTGACTTTC.